These 3 T cell receptor beta chains came from one sample sequenced in a study of OX40 agonist ivuxolimab in advanced cancers. The assay was immunoSEQ multiplex PCR, and TCRdb's table has in-frame clones only and misses some. The repertoire consists of tens of thousands of clones, with roughly 84% occurring once and the leading ten covering less than 2.5%. The sequencing here drew on CD4+ or CD8+ T cells sorted from blood, taken in a trial of the OX40 agonist ivuxolimab. These receptors originate from an adult with an advanced solid tumor such as melanoma, head and neck, liver or kidney cancer.

The rearrangement links TRBV15 to TRBJ2-5; D not resolved. CDR1 is LNHNV and CDR2 is YYDKDF in the germline V gene (reference sequence). Trimming stripped 0 bases from V and 5 bases from J, with 16 bases between. The CDR3 spans 16 residues. In DNA, the CDR3 is TGTGCCACCAGCAGAGACCCCGGGCCCCCGAGGGAGACCCAGTACTTC. It encodes CATSRDPGPPRETQYF.

CDR3: CASSQGRSFNEKLFF. CDR3 nucleotides: TGCGCCAGCAGCCAGGGGCGTTCCTTCAATGAAAAACTGTTTTTT. The V call is TRBV4-3, the J call TRBJ1-4; D is perhaps TRBD1 (5 bases). Germline V gene lookup returns CDR1 LGHNA and CDR2 YSLEER. Trimming stripped 3 bases from V and 5 bases from J, with 13 bases between. CDR3 length: 15 amino acids.

V usage is TRBV18 and J usage is TRBJ2-3; D gene ambiguous. Germline assignment: CDR1 KGHSH and CDR2 LQKENI. The CDR3 is made up of 14 amino acids. V was cut by 5 bases and J by 1 base, with 10 bases left in between. For the CDR3, the DNA is TGTGCCAGCTCAGCACTGGACCGCACAGATACGCAGTATTTT. Its translation is CASSALDRTDTQYF.